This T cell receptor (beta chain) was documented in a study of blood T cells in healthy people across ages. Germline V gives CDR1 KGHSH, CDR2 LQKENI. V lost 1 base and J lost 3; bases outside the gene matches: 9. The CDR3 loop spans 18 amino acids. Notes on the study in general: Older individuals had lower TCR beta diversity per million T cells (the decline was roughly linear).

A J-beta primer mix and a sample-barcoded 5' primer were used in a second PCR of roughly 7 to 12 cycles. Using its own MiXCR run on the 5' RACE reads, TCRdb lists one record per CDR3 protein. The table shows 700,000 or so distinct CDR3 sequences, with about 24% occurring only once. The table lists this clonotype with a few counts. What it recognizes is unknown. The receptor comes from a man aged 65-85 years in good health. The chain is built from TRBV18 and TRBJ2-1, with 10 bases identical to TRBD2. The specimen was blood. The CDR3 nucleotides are TGTGCCAGCTCACCACGGTTGAGCGGGGGGGCAGTCTACAATGAGCAGTTCTTC. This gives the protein CASSPRLSGGAVYNEQFF.